The entry below describes one T cell receptor beta chain. Its cognate antigen is unknown. Trimming removed 2 bases from V and 5 bases from J, with 10 bases in between. The CDR3 has 13 residues. Germline-derived CDR1 and CDR2 are SGHDT and YYEEEE. TCR cDNA, made by 5'RACE template switching, carried an added universal primer site and UMIs. TCRdb called the 5' RACE reads again in MiXCR, with one record for every CDR3 protein. The sample carries a few hundred thousand distinct CDR3 sequences, over 15% recorded once. This specimen belongs to a study of T cells after yellow fever vaccination. About the study: SMART-Seq v4 Ultra Low Input prepared the low-cell-number fractions. General study results and limits: Only a small proportion of the clonotypes turned up in both the CD4 and the CD8 compartments, likely arising from convergent recombination. FACS-sorted repertoires could contain abundant clonotypes contaminating from the bulk population.

Sequences were derived from PBMCs, sampled 15 days after the yellow fever booster vaccination. The receptor was derived from a man aged 25 to 45 who received the YFV17D yellow fever vaccine. The gene calls are TRBV5-6 and TRBJ1-1; D uncertain. The chain's CDR3 is CASSFGRGTEAFF. The CDR3 DNA is TGTGCCAGCAGCTTCGGCAGAGGGACTGAAGCTTTCTTT.